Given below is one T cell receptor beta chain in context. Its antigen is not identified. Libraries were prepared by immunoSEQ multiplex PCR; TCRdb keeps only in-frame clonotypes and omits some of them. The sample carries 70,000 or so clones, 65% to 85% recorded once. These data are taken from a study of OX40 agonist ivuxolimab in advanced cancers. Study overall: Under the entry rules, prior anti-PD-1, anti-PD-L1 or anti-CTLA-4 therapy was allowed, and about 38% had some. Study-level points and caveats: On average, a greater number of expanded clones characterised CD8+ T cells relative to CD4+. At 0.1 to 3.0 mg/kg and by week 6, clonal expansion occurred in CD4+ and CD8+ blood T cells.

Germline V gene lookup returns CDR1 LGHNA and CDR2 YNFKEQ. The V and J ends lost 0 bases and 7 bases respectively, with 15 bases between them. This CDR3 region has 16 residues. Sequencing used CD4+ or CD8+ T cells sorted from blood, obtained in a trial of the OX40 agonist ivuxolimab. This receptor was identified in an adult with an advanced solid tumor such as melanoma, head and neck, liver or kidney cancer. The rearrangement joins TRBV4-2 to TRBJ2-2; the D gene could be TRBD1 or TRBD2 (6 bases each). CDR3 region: CASSQDRGGLDGELFF. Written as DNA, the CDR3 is TGTGCCAGCAGCCAAGATCGAGGGGGGTTAGACGGGGAGCTGTTTTTT.